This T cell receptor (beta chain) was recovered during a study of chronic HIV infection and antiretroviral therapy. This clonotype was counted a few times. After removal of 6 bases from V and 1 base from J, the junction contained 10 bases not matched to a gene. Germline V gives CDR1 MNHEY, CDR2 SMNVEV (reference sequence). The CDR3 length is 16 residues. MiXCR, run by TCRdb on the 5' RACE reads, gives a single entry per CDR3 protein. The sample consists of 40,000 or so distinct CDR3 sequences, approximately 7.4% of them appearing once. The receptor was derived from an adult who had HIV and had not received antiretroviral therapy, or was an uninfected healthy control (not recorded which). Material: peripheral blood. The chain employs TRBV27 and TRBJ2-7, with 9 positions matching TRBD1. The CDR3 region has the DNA TGTGCCAGCAGCTCTGGACAGGGGTTAAATTCCTACGAGCAGTACTTC. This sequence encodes CASSSGQGLNSYEQYF.